This TCR beta chain came from a study of blood T cells in healthy people across ages. Germline CDR1 KGHSY, CDR2 FQNENV. The CDR3 is made up of 14 amino acids. Trimming pared 0 bases from V and 3 bases from J, leaving 7 bases between. The authors ran a second PCR of about 7 to 11 cycles using a sample-barcoded 5' primer and a J-beta primer mix. TCRdb processed the 5' RACE reads anew with MiXCR; each CDR3 protein has one entry. The sample has 870,000 or so distinct CDR3 sequences, 29% seen once; the top ten hold approximately 15%. The sequencing sample was made of blood. The J gene is TRBJ2-3, the V gene TRBV16; D call uncertain. This sequence was found in an elderly woman in good health. CDR3: CASSQSAATDTQYF. The CDR3 DNA reads as TGTGCCAGCAGCCAATCGGCTGCGACAGATACGCAGTATTTT.